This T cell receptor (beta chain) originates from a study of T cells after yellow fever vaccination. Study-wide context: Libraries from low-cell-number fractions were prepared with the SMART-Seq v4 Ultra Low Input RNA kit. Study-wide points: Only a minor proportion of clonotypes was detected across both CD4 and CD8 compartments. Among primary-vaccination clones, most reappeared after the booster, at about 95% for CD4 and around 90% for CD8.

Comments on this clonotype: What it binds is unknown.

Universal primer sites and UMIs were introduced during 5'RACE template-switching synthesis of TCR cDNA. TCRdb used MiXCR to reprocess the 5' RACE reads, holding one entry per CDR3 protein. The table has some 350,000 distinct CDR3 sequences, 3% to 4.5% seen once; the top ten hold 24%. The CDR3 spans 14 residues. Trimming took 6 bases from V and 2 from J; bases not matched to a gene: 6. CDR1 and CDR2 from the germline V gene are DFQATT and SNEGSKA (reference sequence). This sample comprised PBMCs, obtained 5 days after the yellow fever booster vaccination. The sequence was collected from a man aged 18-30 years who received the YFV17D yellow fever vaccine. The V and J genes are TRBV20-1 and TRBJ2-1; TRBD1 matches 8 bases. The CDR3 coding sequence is TGCAGTGCCACGGACAGGGAGCCCTACAATGAGCAGTTCTTC. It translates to CSATDREPYNEQFF.